The 32 T cell receptor beta chains below were found in one sample sequenced in a study of blood T cell repertoires in COVID-19. Only in-frame clones appear in the TCRdb table, and some are missing; sequencing was by immunoSEQ multiplex PCR. The repertoire has 120,000 or so clones, about 86% of them found once; the top ten carry 5.5% to 6%. Specimen: peripheral blood. The receptors here all came from a man aged 80 or over with active or convalescent COVID-19.

V gene TRBV7-3 combines with J gene TRBJ2-2; 7 bases line up with TRBD1. This CDR3 has 14 amino acids. V shed 4 bases, J shed 9 bases, and the junction held 8 bases outside the gene matches. The germline CDR1 and CDR2 sequences are SGHTA and FQGTGA. The CDR3 DNA sequence: TGTGCCAGCAGCTCCGGGACAGTGGACCGGGAGCTGTTTTTT. Translating gives CASSSGTVDRELFF.

The J gene is TRBJ1-4, the V gene TRBV28, with 9 bases that match TRBD1. CDR3 length: 14 amino acids. The trim removed 7 bases at V and 10 bases at J, leaving 10 bases unmatched. CDR1 and CDR2 from the germline V gene are MDHEN and SYDVKM. Written as DNA, the CDR3 is TGTGCCAGCACCTCGGGACAGGGTGTCGGAAAACTGTTTTTT. Encoded protein: CASTSGQGVGKLFF.

The chain has TRBV14 and TRBJ2-3; 7 bases fit TRBD2. Germline loops: CDR1 SGHDN, CDR2 FVKESK. V lost 2 bases, J lost 1 base, and 3 bases stayed unmatched. This CDR3 is 15 amino acids long. As DNA, the CDR3 is TGTGCCAGCAGCCAAATGCTAGCGGGCACAGATACGCAGTATTTT. Its translation is CASSQMLAGTDTQYF.

This chain uses TRBV29-1 with TRBJ1-2; no clear D. The CDR3 consists of 11 residues. Germline V gene lookup returns CDR1 SQVTM and CDR2 ANQGSEA. Trimming shortened V by 2 bases and J by 7 bases, and 8 bases separated the two germline ends. CDR3 loop: CSVERGGGYTF. CDR3 DNA sequence: TGCAGCGTTGAACGGGGAGGTGGCTACACCTTC.

The chain joins TRBV18 to TRBJ1-4, with 8 bases matching TRBD1. Germline CDR1 KGHSH, CDR2 LQKENI. The CDR3 extends over 15 amino acids. After removal of 3 bases from V and 1 base from J, the junction contained 1 base not matched to a gene. The CDR3 DNA reads TGTGCCAGCTCACCGGGACAGGAAACTAATGAAAAACTGTTTTTT. Translating it yields CASSPGQETNEKLFF.

The chain recombines TRBV28 with TRBJ1-5; TRBD1 is a possible D gene (6 bases). The CDR3 totals 15 residues. The V and J ends lost 5 bases and 1 base respectively, with 12 bases between them. Germline V lookup: CDR1 MDHEN, CDR2 SYDVKM. CDR3 loop: CASSPRTASNQPQHF. CDR3 coding DNA: TGTGCCAGCAGTCCGAGGACAGCAAGCAATCAGCCCCAGCATTTT.

V gene TRBV4-1 combines with J gene TRBJ2-3; 7 nucleotides line up with TRBD2. The CDR3 consists of 14 residues. V dropped 0 bases and J dropped 5; count of bases not matched to a gene: 2. CDR1 and CDR2 from the germline V gene are MGHRA and YSYEKL. The CDR3 sequence: CASSQDGGGDTQYF. The CDR3 coding sequence is TGCGCCAGCAGCCAAGATGGGGGGGGAGATACGCAGTATTTT.

Notes on this clone: This same CDR3 is encoded by further DNA sequences in the sample. V usage is TRBV14 and J usage is TRBJ1-2, with TRBD1 as a possible D gene (6 bases). The CDR3 has 13 residues. V was shortened by 3 bases and J by 6 bases, with 11 bases between the two germline ends. CDR1 and CDR2 from the germline V gene are SGHDN and FVKESK. The CDR3 protein is CASSQLQGNGYTF. The CDR3 DNA is TGTGCCAGCAGCCAGCTCCAGGGGAATGGCTACACCTTC.

The J gene is TRBJ1-5, the V gene TRBV28; 7 nucleotides line up with TRBD1. V gave up 6 bases and J gave up 2 bases; unmatched junction bases: 22. The CDR3 consists of 20 residues. The germline V gene has CDR1 MDHEN and CDR2 SYDVKM. The CDR3 sequence is CASSSPRDSLVFKGNQPQHF. As DNA, the CDR3 is TGTGCCAGCAGCTCCCCCCGGGACAGTCTCGTCTTTAAGGGCAATCAGCCCCAGCATTTT.

The rearrangement joins TRBV30 to TRBJ1-1; D is undetermined. The germline V gene has CDR1 GTSNPN and CDR2 SVGIG (reference sequence). V shed 2 bases and J shed 6 bases, with 16 bases lying between them. The CDR3 length is 14 residues. The CDR3 spells CAWSRGLLVAEAFF. The CDR3 DNA reads as TGTGCCTGGAGTAGAGGACTTTTGGTTGCTGAAGCTTTCTTT. Filled out from reference TRBV30 and TRBJ1-1, the complete variable domain reads SQTIHQWPATLVQPVGSPLSLECTVEGTSNPNLYWYRQAAGRGLQLLFYSVGIGQISSEVPQNLSASRPQDRQFILSSKKLLLSDSGFYLCAWSRGLLVAEAFFGQGTRLTVV.

This rearrangement joins TRBV2 to TRBJ1-1; perhaps TRBD1 as D (6 bases). Trimming left V 8 bases short and J 4 bases short, with 17 bases between. Germline-derived CDR1 and CDR2 are SNHLY and FYNNEI. The CDR3 consists of 14 residues. CDR3 nucleotides: TGTGCCAGCGTCCGTCCGTCCAGGGGCACTGAAGCTTTCTTT. Its protein is CASVRPSRGTEAFF.

This clone was counted between two and nine times. The chain carries TRBV28 and TRBJ1-5; 12 bases align to TRBD1. This CDR3 is 20 amino acids long. V lost 1 base and J lost 3; bases outside the gene matches: 13. Looked up from germline, CDR1 is MDHEN and CDR2 is SYDVKM. The CDR3 nucleotides read TGTGCCAGCAGTTTATCCGGAAAACCGGGACAGGGGGCTTTCAATCAGCCCCAGCATTTT. Amino acid sequence: CASSLSGKPGQGAFNQPQHF.

This chain connects TRBV3-1 (or the pseudogene TRBV3-2) to TRBJ1-1; D uncertain. Germline CDR1 reads LGHDT; CDR2 reads YNNKEL (reference sequence). Trimming cost V 1 base and J 4 bases, with 13 bases left between them. CDR3 length: 15 residues. CDR3 region: CASSQGGGWGTEAFF. The CDR3, as DNA: TGTGCCAGCAGCCAAGGAGGAGGGTGGGGCACTGAAGCTTTCTTT.

V is TRBV6-5 and J is TRBJ1-6; tentatively, D is TRBD1 (6 bases). This CDR3 is 15 amino acids long. In germline, CDR1 is MNHEY, CDR2 SVGAGI. The V and J ends lost 6 bases and 6 bases respectively, with 15 bases between them. Here the CDR3 DNA reads TGTGCCAGCAGGCCCTGGACAGACTCTAATTCACCCCTCCACTTT. Encoded protein: CASRPWTDSNSPLHF.

The chain links TRBV5-4 to TRBJ2-7; D is perhaps TRBD1 (6 bases). The CDR3 length is 13 residues. Trimming took 3 bases from V and 3 from J, leaving 10 bases between them. Per the germline V gene, CDR1 is SGHNT and CDR2 is YYREEE (reference sequence). CDR3 sequence: CASSWDISYEQYF. In DNA form, the CDR3 reads TGTGCCAGCAGCTGGGACATAAGCTACGAGCAGTACTTC.

The J gene is TRBJ2-3, the V gene TRBV13, with 10 bases that match TRBD2. The CDR3 covers 16 residues. The germline gives CDR1 PRHDT, CDR2 FYEKMQ (reference sequence). J was trimmed by 2 bases and V by 5 bases; bases with no gene match: 7. The DNA of the CDR3 is TGTGCCAGCAGCCCCAGGCTAGCGGGGGTCACAGATACGCAGTATTTT. It codes for CASSPRLAGVTDTQYF.

The chain has TRBV5-1 and TRBJ2-5, with 8 positions matching TRBD1. The CDR3 spans 14 residues. The V gene's germline CDR1 is SGHRS and CDR2 YFSETQ. V gave up 4 bases and J gave up 7 bases; unmatched junction bases: 9. Here the CDR3 reads CASSKSDRGGTQYF. CDR3 sequence (DNA): TGCGCCAGCAGCAAATCCGACAGGGGCGGGACCCAGTACTTC.

The V and J genes are TRBV2 and TRBJ2-5; 7 positions match TRBD1. CDR3 length: 13 amino acids. V trimming: 4 bases; J trimming: 4 bases; junction bases outside the gene matches: 3. CDR1 is SNHLY, CDR2 FYNNEI, per germline. The CDR3 DNA is TGTGCCAGCAGTGTGAACAGGGGAGAGACCCAGTACTTC. The encoded protein is CASSVNRGETQYF. Filled out from reference TRBV2 and TRBJ2-5, the complete variable domain reads EPEVTQTPSHQVTQMGQEVILRCVPISNHLYFYWYRQILGQKVEFLVSFYNNEISEKSEIFDDQFSVERPDGSNFTLKIRSTKLEDSAMYFCASSVNRGETQYFGPGTRLLVL.

This clone has just one count. The gene calls are TRBV11-3 and TRBJ1-1; D is uncertain. CDR1 SGHNT and CDR2 YENEEA come from the germline V gene. The CDR3 runs to 13 residues. V lost 3 bases and J lost 0, with 5 bases in between. Here the CDR3 DNA reads TGTGCCAGCAGCTTGTATATGAACACTGAAGCTTTCTTT. Its protein is CASSLYMNTEAFF.

The chain is built from TRBV3-1 (or the pseudogene TRBV3-2) and TRBJ2-3, with D perhaps matching TRBD1 (7 bases). Trimming took off 4 bases at V and 8 bases at J, with 13 bases between the two ends. Germline CDR1 LGHDT, CDR2 YNNKEL (reference sequence). This CDR3 has 13 amino acids. The CDR3 sequence: CASSPSGGGTQYF. CDR3 nucleotide sequence: TGTGCCAGCAGCCCCTCAGGGGGAGGTACGCAGTATTTT.

This chain connects TRBV4-1 to TRBJ2-3; 8 positions agree with TRBD1. The CDR3 consists of 18 residues. Germline V gives CDR1 MGHRA, CDR2 YSYEKL. V was clipped by 2 bases and J by 10 bases; unmatched bases: 20. In DNA, the CDR3 is TGCGCCAGCAGCCAACCACCGACAGGGGTGCTTGCCGTCGGTGCGCAGTATTTT. It is translated as CASSQPPTGVLAVGAQYF.

The rearrangement joins TRBV5-6 to TRBJ1-5, with 12 bases that match TRBD1. The junction had 11 bases not matched to a gene; V was cut back by 4 bases and J by 0 bases. The CDR3 runs to 19 residues. Germline loops: CDR1 SGHDT, CDR2 YYEEEE. Here the CDR3 reads CASSVLGTGGFFSNQPQHF. The CDR3 nucleotides read TGTGCCAGCAGCGTCCTCGGGACAGGGGGCTTTTTTAGCAATCAGCCCCAGCATTTT.

CDR3 sequence reads: CASREGPNTGELFF. The CDR3 nucleotides read TGCGCCAGCAGGGAGGGACCGAACACCGGGGAGCTGTTTTTT. This chain joins TRBV5-1 and TRBJ2-2; the D gene is possibly TRBD2 (6 bases). Germline CDR1 and CDR2: SGHRS and YFSETQ. This CDR3 region has 14 residues. Between the trimmed V and J ends, which lost 5 bases and 0 bases, there was a span of 8 bases.

The rearrangement joins TRBV28 to TRBJ1-4; D ambiguous. V gave up 10 bases and J gave up 5 bases, with 14 bases separating them. The CDR3 totals 13 residues. Looked up from germline, CDR1 is MDHEN and CDR2 is SYDVKM. As DNA, the CDR3 is TGTGCCACCCGGGGAGGGCTAAATGAAAAACTGTTTTTT. Translated, it gives CATRGGLNEKLFF.

J is TRBJ1-2 and V is TRBV3-1 (or the pseudogene TRBV3-2); D not resolved. V lost 4 bases, J lost 4 bases, and 10 bases lay in between. CDR3 size: 13 residues. Looked up from germline, CDR1 is LGHDT and CDR2 is YNNKEL (reference sequence). The CDR3 spells CASSLREGYGYTF. The CDR3 nucleotides read TGTGCCAGCAGCCTTAGGGAGGGCTATGGCTACACCTTC.

J is TRBJ2-5 and V is TRBV7-2; TRBD2 matches 10 bases. There are 15 residues in the CDR3. In germline, CDR1 is SGHTA, CDR2 FQGNSA. Trimming took 2 bases from V and 1 from J; bases not matched to a gene: 1. The CDR3 spells CASSLKRGGQETQYF. CDR3 sequence (DNA): TGTGCCAGCAGCTTAAAGCGGGGGGGCCAAGAGACCCAGTACTTC.

This sequence joins TRBV19 and TRBJ1-5; 10 bases agree with TRBD1. The CDR3 has 16 residues. Germline CDR1 reads LNHDA; CDR2 reads SQIVND (reference sequence). With V trimmed by 1 base and J by 3 bases, 3 bases remained unmatched. The chain's CDR3 is CASSIAGTGVNQPQHF. CDR3 DNA sequence: TGTGCCAGTAGTATAGCCGGGACAGGGGTCAATCAGCCCCAGCATTTT.

The chain carries TRBV7-2 and TRBJ2-5, with 14 bases matching TRBD2. The germline V gene encodes CDR1 SGHTA and CDR2 FQGNSA. Trimming cost V 5 bases and J 0 bases; bases outside gene matches: 8. The CDR3 is made up of 18 amino acids. The DNA for the CDR3 is TGTGCCAGCAGCCTGGGACTAGCGGGGGCCGGGTACCAAGAGACCCAGTACTTC. Translating gives CASSLGLAGAGYQETQYF.

The J gene is TRBJ2-7, the V gene TRBV5-5; a possible D gene is TRBD1 (5 bases). The germline V gene encodes CDR1 SGHKS and CDR2 YYEKEE (reference sequence). The CDR3 has 15 residues. V was cut by 0 bases and J by 1 base, with 11 bases left in between. This chain's CDR3 is CASSLGPGRSYEQYF. The CDR3 DNA reads as TGTGCCAGCAGCTTGGGGCCAGGGCGGTCCTACGAGCAGTACTTC.

The gene calls are TRBV28 and TRBJ1-5, with a tentative D call TRBD1 (5 bases). CDR3 length: 16 residues. The ends were cut back, 5 bases at V and 4 bases at J, with 18 bases in the middle. CDR1 and CDR2 from the germline V gene are MDHEN and SYDVKM. The CDR3 nucleotides read TGTGCCAGCAGTCCGGGTGATACAGGCCAAAATCAGCCCCAGCATTTT. It yields the protein CASSPGDTGQNQPQHF.

This clone was seen a few times. The chain employs TRBV5-4 and TRBJ1-1; D might be TRBD1 (5 bases). V was cut by 0 bases and J by 5 bases, with 8 bases left in between. Germline assignment: CDR1 SGHNT and CDR2 YYREEE (reference sequence). This CDR3 is built from 13 residues. CDR3 sequence: CASSLAGETEAFF. In DNA, the CDR3 is TGTGCCAGCAGCTTGGCGGGGGAAACTGAAGCTTTCTTT. The full variable domain, completed using reference TRBV5-4 and TRBJ1-1, is ETGVTQSPTHLIKTRGQQVTLRCSSQSGHNTVSWYQQALGQGPQFIFQYYREEENGRGNFPPRFSGLQFPNYSSELNVNALELDDSALYLCASSLAGETEAFFGQGTRLTVV.

This chain connects TRBV2 to TRBJ2-5; D may be TRBD2 (5 bases). The CDR3 runs 14 residues. From germline, CDR1 is SNHLY and CDR2 FYNNEI. Trimming left V 6 bases short and J 3 bases short, with 14 bases between. The CDR3 DNA reads TGTGCCAGCAGCGCAGAGCCGGGGAAAGAGACCCAGTACTTC. Its protein is CASSAEPGKETQYF.